This passage covers 21 T cell receptor beta chains from one sample sequenced in a study of post-analysis software for immune sequencing data. Findings and caveats of the study: With TRBV5-6, TRBV5-1 and TRBV20-1 included, about five TRBV segments were more frequent in patients than in controls.

Antigens for these TCRs are unknown. Each TCR beta cDNA library carried unique molecular identifiers. TCRdb re-called the PCR reads with MiXCR, one entry per CDR3 protein. Of some 690,000 distinct CDR3 sequences in the sample, roughly three fifths were seen once. The sequencing input was blood. The receptor set was obtained from a girl aged 2 to 10 with multiple sclerosis.

The rearrangement links TRBV10-3 to TRBJ2-1, with D hard to call. CDR3 length: 15 amino acids. With 6 bases removed from V and 2 bases from J, the gap between germline ends came to 14 bases. From germline, CDR1 is ENHRY and CDR2 SYGVKD. The CDR3 loop is CAISIRATAYNEQFF. The CDR3, as DNA: TGTGCCATCAGCATCAGAGCAACCGCCTACAATGAGCAGTTCTTC.

CDR3 nucleotides: TGTGCCAGCATCCGGACAGGGGGGATAGATACGCAGTATTTT. This gives the protein CASIRTGGIDTQYF. The V gene is TRBV7-9, the J gene TRBJ2-3; 10 bases are a match to TRBD1. Trimming at V came to 7 bases and at J to 5 bases, leaving 6 bases not matched to a gene. This CDR3 contains 14 residues. Germline V gene data show CDR1 as SEHNR and CDR2 as FQNEAQ (reference sequence).

The gene calls are TRBV3-1 and TRBJ2-1; 8 bases align to TRBD1. The CDR3 extends over 16 amino acids. Germline V CDR1 and CDR2: LGHDT, YNNKEL (reference sequence). With 1 base clipped from V and 10 bases from J, the junction kept 12 bases outside the gene matches. The DNA for the CDR3 is TGTGCCAGCAGCCAAGCACGCGTATCCAGGGGGCTCGAGCAGTTCTTC. Its protein product is CASSQARVSRGLEQFF.

Only a few counts were recorded for this clonotype. This rearrangement joins TRBV20-1 to TRBJ2-4; 11 bases align to TRBD2. The DNA end favors TRBJ2-7, so the J call may be wrong. The CDR3 is made up of 15 amino acids. Germline CDR1 reads DFQATT; CDR2 reads SNEGSKA (reference sequence). Here the CDR3 DNA reads TGCAGTGCTAGAGGGCTAGCGGGAGGTAGGGACGAGCAGTACTTC. Translation gives CSARGLAGGRDEQYF.

The chain joins TRBV5-6 to TRBJ2-5, with TRBD2 matching 9 bases. The CDR3 contains 14 residues. The ends lost 6 bases at V and 4 bases at J; junction bases unmatched: 7. Per the germline V gene, CDR1 is SGHDT and CDR2 is YYEEEE. Here the CDR3 reads CASTTPGLAETQYF. The CDR3 coding sequence is TGTGCCAGCACCACACCGGGACTAGCAGAGACCCAGTACTTC.

V gene TRBV10-3 combines with J gene TRBJ2-3, with a possible D match to TRBD2 (5 bases). The CDR3 has 13 amino acids. Trimming left V 10 bases short and J 2 bases short, with 13 bases between. The germline V gene encodes CDR1 ENHRY and CDR2 SYGVKD. This CDR3 is CATTGGSTDTQYF. CDR3 sequence (DNA): TGTGCCACTACGGGCGGGTCCACAGATACGCAGTATTTT.

This clonotype has only a few counts. The V gene is TRBV7-2, the J gene TRBJ2-1; 11 nucleotides align to TRBD2. V was clipped by 1 base and J by 5 bases; unmatched bases: 10. The CDR3 has 18 residues. Germline assignment: CDR1 SGHTA and CDR2 FQGNSA. CDR3 loop: CASSLVRLAGKGHNEQFF. The DNA for the CDR3 is TGTGCCAGCAGCTTAGTGCGACTAGCGGGAAAGGGACACAATGAGCAGTTCTTC.

The chain links TRBV29-1 to TRBJ1-2; no firm D call. Germline V gives CDR1 SQVTM, CDR2 ANQGSEA. The CDR3 is made up of 10 amino acids. Trimming pared 6 bases from V and 8 bases from J, leaving 10 bases between. The CDR3, as DNA: TGCAGCGTACGGGTCCGAGGCTACACCTTC. This encodes CSVRVRGYTF. Supplemented by reference TRBV29-1 and TRBJ1-2, the full variable domain reads SAVISQKPSRDICQRGTSLTIQCQVDSQVTMMFWYRQQPGQSLTLIATANQGSEATYESGFVIDKFPISRPNLTFSTLTVSNMSPEDSSIYLCSVRVRGYTFGSGTRLTVV.

This clonotype was seen at least ten times. V usage is TRBV5-1 and J usage is TRBJ2-3; 12 bases align to TRBD2. The CDR3 extends over 16 amino acids. Germline CDR1 reads SGHRS; CDR2 reads YFSETQ. V lost 0 bases and J lost 1; bases outside the gene matches: 0. The CDR3 DNA reads TGCGCCAGCAGCTTGGGACTAGCGGGGGGCACAGATACGCAGTATTTT. It is translated as CASSLGLAGGTDTQYF.

Concerning this clonotype itself: Its ends do not fully match the called genes, so a read error is possible. The chain carries TRBV15 and TRBJ2-1; TRBD1 aligns across 9 bases. Per germline, CDR1 LNHNV and CDR2 YYDKDF (reference sequence). The CDR3 consists of 15 residues. This chain's CDR3 is CATTVVQGAWGEQFF. Written as DNA, the CDR3 is TGCGCCACCACGGTTGTACAGGGGGCCTGGGGTGAGCAGTTCTTC. Using reference TRBV15 and TRBJ2-1 for the parts outside the CDR3, the full variable domain is DAMVIQNPRYQVTQFGKPVTLSCSQTLNHNVMYWYQQKSSQAPKLLFHYYDKDFNNEADTPDNFQSRRPNTSFCFLDIRSPGLGDTAMYLCATTVVQGAWGEQFFGPGTRLTVL.

The chain recombines TRBV12-3 or TRBV12-4 with TRBJ1-5; 9 nucleotides line up with TRBD1. The CDR3 has 15 amino acids. The V segment lost 4 bases and the J segment 12 bases; nucleotides outside the gene matches: 13. The DNA of the CDR3 is TGTGCCAGCAGTTCCACAGGGGGCCGATCAGCCCTCCAGCATTTT. Residues: CASSSTGGRSALQHF.

The rearrangement links TRBV11-3 to TRBJ1-2; D possibly corresponds to TRBD1 (5 bases). Germline V lookup: CDR1 SGHNT, CDR2 YENEEA. Trimming cost V 2 bases and J 4 bases, with 11 bases left between them. The CDR3 consists of 14 residues. CDR3 in DNA: TGTGCCAGCAGCTTAACTGACGACAGCTATGGCTACACCTTC. Translation gives CASSLTDDSYGYTF.

This chain links TRBV7-9 with TRBJ2-1; no clear D. The CDR3 totals 16 residues. V was trimmed by 1 base and J by 0 bases, leaving 10 bases between them. Per the germline V gene, CDR1 is SEHNR and CDR2 is FQNEAQ (reference sequence). The CDR3 nucleotides read TGTGCCAGCAGCTTAGTCGGTCCTAGCTCCTACAATGAGCAGTTCTTC. Its translation is CASSLVGPSSYNEQFF.

CDR3 DNA sequence: TGCGCCAGCAGCCCGGAGAGCTCTGGAAACACCATATATTTT. It codes for CASSPESSGNTIYF. V and J are TRBV5-1 and TRBJ1-3; D is uncertain. The CDR3 is 14 residues long. Trimming removed 4 bases at V and 0 bases at J, with 8 bases between. Germline CDR1 is SGHRS and CDR2 is YFSETQ.

This clonotype was observed a single time. Its ends do not fully match the called genes, so a read error is possible. CDR3 sequence reads: CASSYPPDTKYF. As DNA, the CDR3 is TGTGCCAGCAGTTATCCGCCAGATACGAAGTATTTT. The chain uses TRBV6-6 and TRBJ2-3; D is ambiguous. The length of the CDR3 is 12 residues. Per germline, CDR1 MNHNY and CDR2 SVGAGI (reference sequence).

V usage is TRBV2 and J usage is TRBJ2-1; 7 nucleotides align to TRBD2. The CDR3 runs to 14 residues. The junction had 13 bases not matched to a gene; V was cut back by 5 bases and J by 12 bases. The germline V gene has CDR1 SNHLY and CDR2 FYNNEI. CDR3 nucleotide sequence: TGTGCCAGCAGTCCATTTCAAATGGCGGGGGTGCAGTTCTTC. This codes for CASSPFQMAGVQFF.

The chain couples TRBV4-1 to TRBJ2-5, with D unclear. The J call is uncertain, as TRBJ2-7 better fits the DNA end. In germline, CDR1 is MGHRA, CDR2 YSYEKL. This CDR3 is built from 13 residues. CDR3 residues: CASSQELGYEQYF. The CDR3 DNA follows: TGCGCCAGCAGCCAAGAATTGGGTTACGAGCAGTACTTC.

This rearrangement joins TRBV7-2 to TRBJ1-5; tentative D call: TRBD1 (5 bases). Between the trimmed V and J ends, which lost 3 bases and 3 bases, there was a span of 9 bases. CDR1 is SGHTA, CDR2 FQGNSA, per germline. This CDR3 is built from 14 residues. CDR3 residues: CASSFDSLNQPQHF. The CDR3 DNA is TGTGCCAGCAGCTTCGACAGTCTCAATCAGCCCCAGCATTTT.

The chain has TRBV4-1 and TRBJ2-1, with TRBD2 matching over 8 bases. Germline CDR1 MGHRA, CDR2 YSYEKL. The CDR3 length is 16 residues. Unmatched junction bases numbered 15, after V lost 0 bases and J lost 14 bases. CDR3 DNA: TGCGCCAGCAGCCAAGATAAGCTAGCGGGTCCTAGGGTCGAGTTCTTC. Translated, it gives CASSQDKLAGPRVEFF.

The chain employs TRBV11-2 and TRBJ2-3; 11 nucleotides agree with TRBD2. The CDR3 has 18 residues. V trimming: 1 base; J trimming: 1 base; junction bases outside the gene matches: 7. Germline V gene data show CDR1 as SGHAT and CDR2 as FQNNGV. CDR3 amino acids: CASSLGIAGGLGTDTQYF. The CDR3, as DNA: TGTGCCAGCAGCTTAGGGATAGCGGGGGGGCTTGGCACAGATACGCAGTATTTT.

This clonotype was found a few times. The V gene is TRBV2, the J gene TRBJ2-1; no definite D call. The V and J ends lost 3 bases and 0 bases respectively, with 12 bases between them. The germline CDR1 and CDR2 sequences are SNHLY and FYNNEI. The CDR3 is 16 residues long. This chain's CDR3 is CASSDGKRSSYNEQFF. CDR3 bases: TGTGCCAGCAGTGATGGGAAAAGGAGCTCCTACAATGAGCAGTTCTTC.